These 14 T cell receptor beta chains were sequenced from one sample in a study of blood T cells in healthy people across ages. A second PCR of roughly 7 to 11 cycles used a sample-barcoded 5' primer and a J-beta primer mix. TCRdb re-analysed the 5' RACE reads in MiXCR, keeping a single row per CDR3 protein. The sample contains roughly 1,500,000 distinct CDR3 sequences, about 40% of which appear only once. Sequencing was carried out using blood. The source is a woman under 30 in good health.

This clonotype was detected only a few times. CDR3 nucleotide sequence: TGTGCCAGCAGTTTAAGGGGGTTCACCGGGGAGCTGTTTTTT. Protein sequence: CASSLRGFTGELFF. This chain links TRBV12-3 or TRBV12-4 with TRBJ2-2, with D maybe TRBD1 (6 bases). The CDR3 has 14 residues. V was cut by 2 bases and J by 4 bases, with 8 bases left in between.

This clonotype has more than one count but fewer than ten. The gene calls are TRBV29-1 and TRBJ1-1; the D gene is possibly TRBD1 (5 bases). Germline lookup yields CDR1 SQVTM and CDR2 ANQGSEA. This CDR3 spans 12 amino acids. V lost 7 bases, J lost 12 bases, and 21 bases lay in between. The CDR3 is CSARGAPDVTFF. Written as DNA, the CDR3 is TGCAGCGCCAGAGGGGCTCCGGACGTAACTTTCTTT.

This chain connects TRBV4-1 to TRBJ1-1; D might be TRBD1 (5 bases). The V end lost 3 bases, the J end lost 1 base, and 9 bases lay between the germline ends. The CDR3 is 14 amino acids. Germline loops: CDR1 MGHRA, CDR2 YSYEKL. In DNA, the CDR3 is TGCGCCAGCAGCCACGACAGAGGGAACACTGAAGCTTTCTTT. It specifies CASSHDRGNTEAFF.

The chain carries TRBV12-3 or TRBV12-4 and TRBJ2-1; TRBD2 aligns across 12 bases. The CDR3 sequence is 15 residues long. Trimming removed 5 bases from V and 9 bases from J; junction bases left unmatched: 8. CDR3 coding DNA: TGTGCCAGCAGTCGTAGGACTAGCGGGGAAACTGAGCAGTTCTTC. Translating gives CASSRRTSGETEQFF.

This clonotype showed up many times. This chain uses TRBV6-6 with TRBJ2-5; TRBD2 agrees at 8 bases. V shed 4 bases and J 5 bases; nucleotides not matched to a gene: 12. The germline V gene encodes CDR1 MNHNY and CDR2 SVGAGI (reference sequence). The length of the CDR3 is 16 residues. CDR3 region: CASSSPRLAMGETQYF. CDR3 DNA: TGTGCCAGCAGTTCCCCGAGACTAGCGATGGGTGAGACCCAGTACTTC.

The gene calls are TRBV6-5 and TRBJ2-3; unclear D gene. The germline V and J ends were trimmed by 6 bases and 6 bases, with 16 bases remaining between them. Germline assignment: CDR1 MNHEY and CDR2 SVGAGI. The CDR3 runs 14 residues. The DNA for the CDR3 is TGTGCCAGCAGCCTTTGGGAAGGTTCGGATACGCAGTATTTT. Its protein is CASSLWEGSDTQYF.

This chain links TRBV20-1 with TRBJ2-5; D remains unclear. The CDR3 contains 15 residues. Germline CDR1 and CDR2: DFQATT and SNEGSKA (reference sequence). V was shortened by 0 bases and J by 2 bases, with 13 bases between the two germline ends. CDR3 amino acids: CSARDPWAGQETQYF. CDR3 coding DNA: TGCAGTGCTAGAGACCCTTGGGCCGGACAAGAGACCCAGTACTTC.

This chain connects TRBV7-9 to TRBJ2-7, with 11 bases lining up with TRBD1. The CDR3 runs to 14 residues. V lost 5 bases to trimming and J lost 6 bases; unmatched junction nucleotides: 6. The germline V gene has CDR1 SEHNR and CDR2 FQNEAQ (reference sequence). The CDR3 DNA reads as TGTGCCAGCAGCCCGGGACAGGGGGTATTCGAGCAGTACTTC. It yields the protein CASSPGQGVFEQYF.

This clonotype was detected once. The chain has TRBV6-2 or TRBV6-3 and TRBJ2-5; TRBD2 agrees at 9 bases. Germline CDR1 is MNHEY and CDR2 is SVGEGT. This CDR3 region has 16 residues. V dropped 5 bases and J dropped 11; count of bases not matched to a gene: 18. DNA of the CDR3: TGTGCCAGCAGTCTAACCTCTAGCGGGGTTCACAATGAGCAGTACTTC. Translated, it gives CASSLTSSGVHNEQYF.

This clonotype showed up just a few times. The gene calls are TRBV3-1 and TRBJ2-5; the D gene is possibly TRBD2 (7 bases). V shed 3 bases and J shed 11 bases, with 22 bases lying between them. CDR3 size: 15 residues. Germline lookup yields CDR1 LGHDT and CDR2 YNNKEL (reference sequence). In DNA form, the CDR3 reads TGTGCCAGCAGCCAGACGGCGGGGGCATACAATGAGCAGTACTTC. It yields the protein CASSQTAGAYNEQYF.

The chain uses TRBV6-1 and TRBJ2-4, with D tentatively TRBD2 (5 bases). The DNA end is a closer match to TRBJ2-5, so the J assignment may be wrong. The CDR3 contains 14 residues. Germline CDR1 MNHNS, CDR2 SASEGT. The CDR3 spells CATSVGEPQETQYF. CDR3 nucleotides: TGTGCCACCTCAGTGGGAGAGCCACAAGAGACCCAGTACTTC.

This chain connects TRBV4-1 to TRBJ1-2; 7 bases line up with TRBD1. The germline gives CDR1 MGHRA, CDR2 YSYEKL. The CDR3 sequence is 14 residues long. The J segment lost 3 bases and the V segment lost 1 base, leaving 2 bases of the junction unmatched. The CDR3 protein is CASSQGGGDYGYTF. The CDR3 bases are TGCGCCAGCAGCCAAGGAGGGGGCGACTATGGCTACACCTTC.

Ten or more counts support this clonotype. This chain joins TRBV20-1 and TRBJ2-1; perhaps TRBD2 as D (5 bases). Germline CDR1 reads DFQATT; CDR2 reads SNEGSKA (reference sequence). CDR3 length: 11 amino acids. The V end was cut by 2 bases, the J end by 8 bases, with 7 bases between. CDR3 in DNA: TGCAGTGCTAGACTAGCCGATGAGCAGTTCTTC. Translating gives CSARLADEQFF.

This clonotype showed up just a few times. The V and J genes are TRBV3-1 and TRBJ1-1, with a tentative D call TRBD1 (6 bases). CDR3 length: 12 residues. V was cut by 8 bases and J by 0 bases, with 7 bases left in between. Germline values: CDR1 LGHDT, CDR2 YNNKEL (reference sequence). The CDR3, as DNA: TGTGCCAGCCAGGGGATGAACACTGAAGCTTTCTTT. Translated, it gives CASQGMNTEAFF.